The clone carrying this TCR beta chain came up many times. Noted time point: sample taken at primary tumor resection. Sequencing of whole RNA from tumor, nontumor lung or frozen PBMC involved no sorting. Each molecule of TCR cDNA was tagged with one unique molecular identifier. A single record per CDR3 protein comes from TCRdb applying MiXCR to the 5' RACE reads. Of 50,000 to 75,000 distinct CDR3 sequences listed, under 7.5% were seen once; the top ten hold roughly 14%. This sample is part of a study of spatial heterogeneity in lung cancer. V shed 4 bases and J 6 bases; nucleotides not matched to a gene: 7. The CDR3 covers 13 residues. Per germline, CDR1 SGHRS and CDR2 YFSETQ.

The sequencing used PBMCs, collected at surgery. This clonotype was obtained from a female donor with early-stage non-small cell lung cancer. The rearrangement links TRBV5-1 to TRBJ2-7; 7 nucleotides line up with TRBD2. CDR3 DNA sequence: TGCGCCAGCAGCAACGGGACTACCATCGAGCAGTACTTC. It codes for CASSNGTTIEQYF.